A single sample is the source of the 16 T cell receptor beta chains below, sequenced in a study of lymphopenia after photon versus proton radiotherapy. Produced via immunoSEQ multiplex PCR; TCRdb's table is partial and in-frame only. The data show some 29,000 clones, approximately 90% seen once. Sequencing used peripheral blood, obtained from a patient treated with proton-based radiotherapy. The receptors here all came from a woman aged 55-69 years with cholangiocarcinoma. Some clones in this sample may be carry-over from other donors' samples.

The chain employs TRBV4-1 and TRBJ2-5; a weak D match, TRBD1 (5 bases). The DNA matches TRBJ2-7 better at its end, which makes the J call doubtful. Germline V gene data show CDR1 as MGHRA and CDR2 as YSYEKL. The CDR3 length is 16 residues. The CDR3 DNA reads TGCGCCAGCACCCCGATCCTATATGACAGCTCCTACGAGCAGTACTTC. This sequence encodes CASTPILYDSSYEQYF.

This clone has just one count. V usage is TRBV21-1 and J usage is TRBJ2-5; TRBD1 is the table's D call, not checked against the DNA. TRBV21-1 is recorded as a pseudogene. The CDR3 extends over 14 amino acids. CDR3 sequence reads: CASISQGPRETQYF. The CDR3, as DNA: TGTGCCAGCATCTCACAGGGGCCGAGAGAGACCCAGTACTTC.

The chain recombines TRBV6-1 with TRBJ1-1, with no clear D. V was pared by 1 base and J by 8 bases, with 14 bases between. Germline assignment: CDR1 MNHNS and CDR2 SASEGT. The CDR3 is 14 residues long. Here the CDR3 reads CASSEGVAYREAFF. The CDR3 bases are TGTGCCAGCAGTGAAGGCGTCGCCTACCGAGAAGCTTTCTTT.

This clone was counted between two and nine times. The chain joins TRBV4-1 to TRBJ2-1; 8 bases match TRBD1. Per the germline V gene, CDR1 is MGHRA and CDR2 is YSYEKL. The trim removed 2 bases at V and 7 bases at J, leaving 7 bases unmatched. The CDR3 is made up of 15 amino acids. CDR3 in DNA: TGCGCCAGCAGCCAAATCATGGACAGGGCAAATGAGCAGTTCTTC. Its protein product is CASSQIMDRANEQFF.

This chain links TRBV6-4 with TRBJ1-3; perhaps TRBD1 as D (5 bases). This CDR3 comprises 22 residues. Germline CDR1 reads MRHNA; CDR2 reads SNTAGT. The germline V and J ends were trimmed by 2 bases and 0 bases, with 29 bases remaining between them. In nucleotides, the CDR3 is TGTGCCAGCAGTGACGGAGGCCCAGAATGGACACCCTTTAAAATCTCTGGAAACACCATATATTTT. Protein sequence: CASSDGGPEWTPFKISGNTIYF.

The chain recombines TRBV2 with TRBJ1-2, with no clear D. The germline gives CDR1 SNHLY, CDR2 FYNNEI. The CDR3 contains 13 residues. V lost 4 bases, J lost 8 bases, and 14 bases lay in between. CDR3 in amino acids: CASSVNPATGYTF. The CDR3 DNA follows: TGTGCCAGCAGTGTTAATCCAGCCACCGGCTACACCTTC.

The rearrangement links TRBV6-5 to TRBJ2-7; D not certain. Germline-derived CDR1 and CDR2 are MNHEY and SVGAGI. The CDR3 runs 13 residues. Trimming stripped 2 bases from V and 2 bases from J, with 7 bases between. CDR3: CASSYGRPYEQYF. CDR3 bases: TGTGCCAGCAGTTACGGCAGGCCCTACGAGCAGTACTTC.

This chain uses TRBV14 with TRBJ1-3; D is perhaps TRBD1 (5 bases). This CDR3 contains 16 residues. Trimming removed 0 bases from V and 2 bases from J, with 11 bases in between. Germline-derived CDR1 and CDR2 are SGHDN and FVKESK. The CDR3 reads CASSQDGSTAGNTIYF. CDR3 sequence (DNA): TGTGCCAGCAGCCAAGATGGTTCGACAGCTGGAAACACCATATATTTT.

The chain recombines TRBV11-2 with TRBJ2-2, with 9 bases identical to TRBD1. The CDR3 runs to 15 residues. Germline V gives CDR1 SGHAT, CDR2 FQNNGV. V trimming: 1 base; J trimming: 9 bases; junction bases outside the gene matches: 6. The DNA of the CDR3 is TGTGCCAGCAGCTTAGTGGACAGGGGCTCCCGGGAGCTGTTTTTT. It specifies CASSLVDRGSRELFF.

The CDR3 protein is CASSLVVGGTEAFF. For the CDR3, the DNA is TGCGCCAGCAGCTTGGTGGTAGGGGGGACTGAAGCTTTCTTT. V usage is TRBV5-1 and J usage is TRBJ1-1; tentatively, D is TRBD1 (6 bases). Deletions cut 0 bases from V and 5 bases from J, with 11 bases between. This CDR3 contains 14 residues. Per the germline V gene, CDR1 is SGHRS and CDR2 is YFSETQ.

The chain uses TRBV7-9 and TRBJ2-5, with D unresolved. The CDR3 runs to 12 residues. In germline, CDR1 is SEHNR, CDR2 FQNEAQ (reference sequence). Trimming removed 5 bases from V and 5 bases from J, with 9 bases in between. CDR3 residues: CASSRVFETQYF. Here the CDR3 DNA reads TGTGCCAGCAGCCGGGTTTTCGAGACCCAGTACTTC.

J is TRBJ1-2 and V is TRBV29-1; the match to TRBD1 covers 7 bases. V gave up 4 bases and J gave up 2 bases; unmatched junction bases: 4. From germline, CDR1 is SQVTM and CDR2 ANQGSEA. CDR3 length: 13 amino acids. The CDR3 bases are TGCAGCGTTGGGGGACAGAGCAACTATGGCTACACCTTC. Its protein is CSVGGQSNYGYTF.

The chain uses TRBV7-9 and TRBJ2-5; D may be TRBD2 (6 bases). Germline V gene data show CDR1 as SEHNR and CDR2 as FQNEAQ (reference sequence). The germline V and J ends were trimmed by 2 bases and 4 bases, with 20 bases remaining between them. This CDR3 comprises 17 residues. The DNA of the CDR3 is TGTGCCAGCAGCTTACTCGGAGGGGCTACCACGGGAGAGACCCAGTACTTC. Protein sequence: CASSLLGGATTGETQYF.

V usage is TRBV7-8 and J usage is TRBJ2-7; TRBD1 or TRBD2 may be the D gene (5 bases each). Trimming took 5 bases from V and 1 from J, leaving 24 bases between them. Germline CDR1 and CDR2: SGHVS and FQNEAQ. The CDR3 covers 18 residues. The CDR3 spells CASSLETPGPLSSYEQYF. The DNA of the CDR3 is TGTGCCAGCAGCCTTGAAACCCCGGGGCCCCTTTCATCCTACGAGCAGTACTTC.

This clone was detected a few times. The chain has TRBV10-3 and TRBJ1-2; a weak D match, TRBD1 (5 bases). The CDR3 is 14 residues long. CDR1 ENHRY and CDR2 SYGVKD come from the germline V gene. Trimming shortened V by 6 bases and J by 2 bases, and 13 bases separated the two germline ends. The CDR3 bases are TGTGCCATCAGCGATACGGGGCCGAACTATGGCTACACCTTC. It encodes CAISDTGPNYGYTF.

The rearrangement links TRBV5-4 to TRBJ2-3, with no clear D. V was clipped by 1 base and J by 2 bases, with 20 bases between them. The CDR3 has 18 residues. Germline V gene sequence: CDR1 SGHNT, CDR2 YYREEE (reference sequence). This CDR3 is CASSLRKYERLFTDTQYF. The CDR3 DNA reads TGTGCCAGCAGCTTGAGGAAGTACGAGCGTTTATTCACAGATACGCAGTATTTT.